Listed here are 25 T cell receptor beta chains from one sample, sequenced in a study of vaccination and CD4 T cells after COVID-19. Sequencing of the DNA from cultured CD4+ T cells was carried out with the Oncomine TCR Beta short-read assay. TCRdb reprocessed the PCR reads via MiXCR and lists one record per CDR3 protein. Of about 28,000 distinct CDR3 sequences detected, approximately 62% appear once; the ten largest clones hold about a sixth. The treatment denotes: roughly nine-day PBMC culture with coronavirus spike peptide pools or control peptides (ViraFEST assay). No antigen has been assigned to these receptors. Sequences were derived from CD4+ T cells from blood, cultured in vitro, sampled after SARS-CoV-2 vaccination. Every receptor here comes from a human donor who received a COVID-19 vaccine.

A few counts support this clonotype. The chain has TRBV19 and TRBJ2-2; no firm D call. Per the germline V gene, CDR1 is LNHDA and CDR2 is SQIVND (reference sequence). V shed 2 bases and J shed 3 bases, with 7 bases lying between them. This CDR3 region has 14 residues. CDR3 in amino acids: CASSIIGDTGELFF. For the CDR3, the DNA is TGTGCCAGTAGTATAATCGGAGACACCGGGGAGCTGTTTTTT.

V usage is TRBV6-1 and J usage is TRBJ1-6; D gene unclear. Per the germline V gene, CDR1 is MNHNS and CDR2 is SASEGT. The CDR3 runs 13 residues. V lost 2 bases, J lost 8 bases, and 7 bases lay in between. CDR3 nucleotides: TGTGCCAGCAGTGAACTCGGGGATTCACCCCTCCACTTT. Translating it yields CASSELGDSPLHF.

CDR3 residues: CAAASGGAPETQYF. DNA for the CDR3: TGTGCCGCCGCTAGCGGGGGGGCGCCAGAGACCCAGTACTTC. J is TRBJ2-5 and V is TRBV15; TRBD2 matches at 12 bases. From germline, CDR1 is LNHNV and CDR2 YYDKDF (reference sequence). The CDR3 runs to 14 residues. V was clipped by 11 bases and J by 4 bases; unmatched bases: 8.

The chain couples TRBV7-9 to TRBJ1-6; TRBD1 aligns across 8 bases. This CDR3 is built from 15 residues. CDR1 and CDR2 (germline): SEHNR, FQNEAQ (reference sequence). Trimming removed 1 base from V and 9 bases from J; junction bases left unmatched: 5. The CDR3 region has the DNA TGTGCCAGCAGCTTAGAGTCAGGGGGCAGTTCACCCCTCCACTTT. It yields the protein CASSLESGGSSPLHF.

This clonotype was observed a few times. This chain uses TRBV6-5 with TRBJ1-2; D is perhaps TRBD1 (6 bases). The V gene lost 4 bases and the J gene lost 8 bases, with 14 bases spanning the gap. There are 13 residues in the CDR3. Per the germline V gene, CDR1 is MNHEY and CDR2 is SVGAGI. The CDR3 DNA reads TGTGCCAGCAGTTTTCCGGGGGCGCAGGGCTACACCTTC. It yields the protein CASSFPGAQGYTF.

The J gene is TRBJ1-5, the V gene TRBV6-1; no clear D gene. With 6 bases removed from V and 0 bases from J, the gap between germline ends came to 3 bases. CDR1 MNHNS and CDR2 SASEGT come from the germline V gene. This CDR3 has 12 amino acids. Here the CDR3 reads CASSHSNQPQHF. CDR3 nucleotides: TGTGCCAGCAGCCATAGCAATCAGCCCCAGCATTTT.

The chain couples TRBV2 to TRBJ2-7; possibly TRBD2 for D (5 bases). The V end lost 4 bases, the J end lost 6 bases, and 7 bases lay between the germline ends. The V gene's germline CDR1 is SNHLY and CDR2 FYNNEI. The CDR3 has 11 residues. The CDR3 sequence: CASSASREQYF. In nucleotides, the CDR3 is TGTGCCAGCAGTGCTAGCCGCGAGCAGTACTTC.

The table lists this clonotype with a few counts. The chain couples TRBV5-1 to TRBJ1-2; D is possibly TRBD1 (5 bases). This CDR3 has 15 amino acids. V was cut by 4 bases and J by 7 bases, with 20 bases left in between. The V gene's germline CDR1 is SGHRS and CDR2 YFSETQ. Here the CDR3 reads CASSPGTGGDSGYTF. CDR3 nucleotides: TGCGCCAGCAGCCCCGGGACGGGGGGGGACTCTGGCTACACCTTC.

This rearrangement joins TRBV20-1 to TRBJ1-1; 10 bases are shared with TRBD1. The V and J ends lost 6 bases and 10 bases, in that order; junction bases with no gene match: 5. The germline CDR1 and CDR2 sequences are DFQATT and SNEGSKA (reference sequence). CDR3 length: 11 amino acids. CDR3 bases: TGCAGTGCCTGGGACAGGGGAGCAGCTTTCTTT. It encodes CSAWDRGAAFF.

This clonotype was picked up a small number of times. V gene TRBV19 combines with J gene TRBJ2-5; weak D call: TRBD1 (6 bases). Germline V lookup: CDR1 LNHDA, CDR2 SQIVND (reference sequence). This CDR3 is 14 amino acids long. V gave up 5 bases and J gave up 5 bases, with 15 bases separating them. The CDR3 here is CASSARQVVETQYF. The CDR3 bases are TGTGCCAGTAGTGCCCGACAGGTCGTGGAGACCCAGTACTTC. Filled out from reference TRBV19 and TRBJ2-5, the complete variable domain reads DGGITQSPKYLFRKEGQNVTLSCEQNLNHDAMYWYRQDPGQGLRLIYYSQIVNDFQKGDIAEGYSVSREKKESFPLTVTSAQKNPTAFYLCASSARQVVETQYFGPGTRLLVL.

The genes are TRBV3-1 and TRBJ1-2; 11 bases align to TRBD1. Germline V gene lookup returns CDR1 LGHDT and CDR2 YNNKEL (reference sequence). CDR3 length: 15 residues. After removal of 4 bases from V and 7 bases from J, the junction contained 8 bases not matched to a gene. The CDR3 region is CASSLGQGARGGYTF. CDR3 in DNA: TGTGCCAGCAGCCTCGGACAGGGGGCACGAGGTGGCTACACCTTC.

V is TRBV2 and J is TRBJ2-5; tentatively, D is TRBD2 (7 bases). Germline V gene data show CDR1 as SNHLY and CDR2 as FYNNEI. Between the trimmed V and J ends, which lost 2 bases and 2 bases, there was a span of 12 bases. The CDR3 consists of 15 residues. The CDR3 loop reads CASSELGGLQETQYF. CDR3 in DNA: TGTGCCAGCAGTGAATTGGGGGGGCTGCAAGAGACCCAGTACTTC. Using reference TRBV2 and TRBJ2-5 for the parts outside the CDR3, the full variable domain is EPEVTQTPSHQVTQMGQEVILRCVPISNHLYFYWYRQILGQKVEFLVSFYNNEISEKSEIFDDQFSVERPDGSNFTLKIRSTKLEDSAMYFCASSELGGLQETQYFGPGTRLLVL.

The chain is built from TRBV25-1 and TRBJ2-3; 9 bases are a match to TRBD1. The CDR3 loop spans 15 amino acids. Germline V lookup: CDR1 MGHDK, CDR2 SYGVNS. Germline trimming cut 3 bases from V and 4 bases from J; bases unmatched to any gene: 5. CDR3 residues: CASSDTGGEADTQYF. The DNA for the CDR3 is TGTGCCAGCAGTGATACAGGGGGCGAGGCAGATACGCAGTATTTT.

V usage is TRBV18 and J usage is TRBJ1-1, with no clear D. V was clipped by 2 bases and J by 0 bases, with 13 bases between them. CDR3 length: 16 residues. Germline V CDR1 and CDR2: KGHSH, LQKENI. The CDR3 nucleotides are TGTGCCAGCTCACCAGGAACAGTCCTTCTGAACACTGAAGCTTTCTTT. It specifies CASSPGTVLLNTEAFF.

The chain recombines TRBV10-3 with TRBJ1-1; D is uncertain. From germline, CDR1 is ENHRY and CDR2 SYGVKD. The ends were cut back, 0 bases at V and 8 bases at J, with 7 bases in the middle. The CDR3 runs 12 residues. CDR3 nucleotide sequence: TGTGCCATCAGTGAGTCGGGTTTCGAAGCTTTCTTT. It is translated as CAISESGFEAFF.

This chain uses TRBV19 with TRBJ1-2, with TRBD1 identical over 12 bases. V lost 4 bases and J lost 8; bases outside the gene matches: 8. From germline, CDR1 is LNHDA and CDR2 SQIVND (reference sequence). This CDR3 spans 15 amino acids. The CDR3 is CASSRSGTGGLGYTF. The DNA for the CDR3 is TGTGCCAGTAGTAGATCCGGGACAGGGGGCTTGGGCTACACCTTC.

The chain combines TRBV7-3 with TRBJ2-1; weak D call: TRBD2 (6 bases). This CDR3 is 16 amino acids long. Trimming shortened V by 3 bases and J by 3 bases, and 15 bases separated the two germline ends. CDR1 and CDR2 (germline): SGHTA, FQGTGA. The CDR3 bases are TGTGCCAGCAGCTTTTCAGGCGGGGCGGACTACAATGAGCAGTTCTTC. It yields the protein CASSFSGGADYNEQFF.

In this sample, this clonotype turned up once. This chain joins TRBV2 and TRBJ1-2; no clear D gene. Germline V gene lookup returns CDR1 SNHLY and CDR2 FYNNEI. The CDR3 has 11 residues. V was pared by 3 bases and J by 8 bases, with 7 bases between. CDR3 DNA: TGTGCCAGCAGTGAGATAGGGGGCTACACCTTC. Its protein product is CASSEIGGYTF.

In its sample, this clonotype was seen a few times. J is TRBJ1-5 and V is TRBV6-1; the match to TRBD1 covers 7 bases. The germline gives CDR1 MNHNS, CDR2 SASEGT. The ends lost 6 bases at V and 1 base at J; junction bases unmatched: 6. The CDR3 has 15 residues. The CDR3 region is CASSPRGGSNQPQHF. The CDR3 coding sequence is TGTGCCAGCAGCCCCAGGGGGGGAAGCAATCAGCCCCAGCATTTT.

In this sample, this clonotype turned up a few times. The rearrangement links TRBV6-1 to TRBJ1-1; tentative D call: TRBD1 (5 bases). CDR3 length: 15 amino acids. V shed 5 bases and J shed 7 bases, with 20 bases lying between them. The germline V gene has CDR1 MNHNS and CDR2 SASEGT. The DNA for the CDR3 is TGTGCCAGCAGTACTACCGGGACCTGGAGGGTTGAAGCTTTCTTT. This sequence encodes CASSTTGTWRVEAFF.

The CDR3 coding sequence is TGTGCCTGGAGTGTACGGGGGACTAGTATTGGGCCAGAGACCCAGTACTTC. Protein sequence: CAWSVRGTSIGPETQYF. The chain recombines TRBV30 with TRBJ2-5; TRBD2 agrees at 8 bases. Trimming at V came to 0 bases and at J to 4 bases, leaving 13 bases not matched to a gene. From germline, CDR1 is GTSNPN and CDR2 SVGIG (reference sequence). CDR3 length equals 17 residues.

The chain is built from TRBV30 and TRBJ2-5; the match to TRBD2 covers 10 bases. The CDR3 runs to 16 residues. V shed 0 bases, J shed 4 bases, and the junction held 8 bases outside the gene matches. Germline CDR1 and CDR2: GTSNPN and SVGIG (reference sequence). The CDR3 region is CAWSVFSGGPPETQYF. Here the CDR3 DNA reads TGTGCCTGGAGTGTATTTAGCGGGGGGCCCCCAGAGACCCAGTACTTC. Using reference TRBV30 and TRBJ2-5 for the parts outside the CDR3, the full variable domain is SQTIHQWPATLVQPVGSPLSLECTVEGTSNPNLYWYRQAAGRGLQLLFYSVGIGQISSEVPQNLSASRPQDRQFILSSKKLLLSDSGFYLCAWSVFSGGPPETQYFGPGTRLLVL.

A few counts support this clonotype. This chain joins TRBV10-3 and TRBJ1-1; 7 nucleotides align to TRBD1. The CDR3 loop spans 14 amino acids. Germline V gene lookup returns CDR1 ENHRY and CDR2 SYGVKD. Trimming removed 9 bases from V and 0 bases from J; junction bases left unmatched: 7. The chain's CDR3 is CAMRSDRMNTEAFF. The CDR3 DNA reads TGTGCCATGCGGTCGGACAGGATGAACACTGAAGCTTTCTTT.

The rearrangement links TRBV6-1 to TRBJ1-2; unclear D gene. Germline V gene sequence: CDR1 MNHNS, CDR2 SASEGT. The CDR3 consists of 11 residues. The V gene lost 10 bases and the J gene lost 2 bases, with 8 bases spanning the gap. The CDR3 reads CATRSNYGYTF. CDR3 bases: TGTGCCACCCGATCCAACTATGGCTACACCTTC.

The rearrangement joins TRBV19 to TRBJ1-3, with D tentatively TRBD1 (6 bases). This CDR3 spans 14 amino acids. V lost 4 bases and J lost 3, with 10 bases in between. Germline values: CDR1 LNHDA, CDR2 SQIVND (reference sequence). The CDR3 protein is CASSTLTGGNTIYF. The CDR3, as DNA: TGTGCCAGTAGTACCTTGACAGGTGGAAACACCATATATTTT.